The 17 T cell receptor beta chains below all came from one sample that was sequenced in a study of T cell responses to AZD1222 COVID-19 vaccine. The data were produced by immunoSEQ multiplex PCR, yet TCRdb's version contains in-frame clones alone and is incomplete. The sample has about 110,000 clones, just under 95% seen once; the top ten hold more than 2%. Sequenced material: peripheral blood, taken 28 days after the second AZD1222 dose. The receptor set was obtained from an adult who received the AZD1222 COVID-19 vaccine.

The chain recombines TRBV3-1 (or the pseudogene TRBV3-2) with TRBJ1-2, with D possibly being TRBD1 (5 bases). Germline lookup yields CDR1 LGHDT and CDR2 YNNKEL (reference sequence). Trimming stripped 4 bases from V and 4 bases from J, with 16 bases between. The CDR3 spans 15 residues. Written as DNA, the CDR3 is TGTGCCAGCAGCCCTTCGTTAGGGACGGCCTATGGCTACACCTTC. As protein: CASSPSLGTAYGYTF.

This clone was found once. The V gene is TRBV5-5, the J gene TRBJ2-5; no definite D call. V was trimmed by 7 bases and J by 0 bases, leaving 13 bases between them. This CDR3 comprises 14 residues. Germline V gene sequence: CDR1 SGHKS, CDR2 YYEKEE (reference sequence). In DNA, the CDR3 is TGTGCCAGCGATCGTACAGCGTACCAAGAGACCCAGTACTTC. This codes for CASDRTAYQETQYF. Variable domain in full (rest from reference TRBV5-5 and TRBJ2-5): DAGVTQSPTHLIKTRGQQVTLRCSPISGHKSVSWYQQVLGQGPQFIFQYYEKEERGRGNFPDRFSARQFPNYSSELNVNALLLGDSALYLCASDRTAYQETQYFGPGTRLLVL.

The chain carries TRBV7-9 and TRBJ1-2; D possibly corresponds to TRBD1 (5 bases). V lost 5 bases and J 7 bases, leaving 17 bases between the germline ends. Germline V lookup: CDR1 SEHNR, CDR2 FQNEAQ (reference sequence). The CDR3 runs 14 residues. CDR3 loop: CASSTGRHSGGYTF. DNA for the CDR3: TGTGCCAGCAGCACGGGACGGCACTCTGGTGGCTACACCTTC.

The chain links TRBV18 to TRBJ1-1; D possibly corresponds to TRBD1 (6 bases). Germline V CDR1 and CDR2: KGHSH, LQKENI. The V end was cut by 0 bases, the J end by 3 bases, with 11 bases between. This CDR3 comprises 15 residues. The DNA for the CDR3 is TGTGCCAGCTCACCACCTGGGGGGCTGGACACTGAAGCTTTCTTT. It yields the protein CASSPPGGLDTEAFF. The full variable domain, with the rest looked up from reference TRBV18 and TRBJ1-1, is NAGVMQNPRHLVRRRGQEARLRCSPMKGHSHVYWYRQLPEEGLKFMVYLQKENIIDESGMPKERFSAEFPKEGPSILRIQQVVRGDSAAYFCASSPPGGLDTEAFFGQGTRLTVV.

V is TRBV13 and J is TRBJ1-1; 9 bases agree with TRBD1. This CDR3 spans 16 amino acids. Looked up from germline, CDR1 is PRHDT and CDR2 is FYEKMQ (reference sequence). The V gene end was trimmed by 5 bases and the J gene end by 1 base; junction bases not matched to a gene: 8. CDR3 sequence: CASSPHRDRANTEAFF. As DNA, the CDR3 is TGTGCCAGCAGCCCACACCGGGACAGGGCGAACACTGAAGCTTTCTTT.

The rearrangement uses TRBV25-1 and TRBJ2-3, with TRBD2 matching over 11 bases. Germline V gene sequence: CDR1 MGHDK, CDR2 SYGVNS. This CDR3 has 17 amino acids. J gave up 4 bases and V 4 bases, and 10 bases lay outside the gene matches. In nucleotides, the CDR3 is TGTGCCAGCAGTGGCACGACCGGGACTAGCGGTGCAGATACGCAGTATTTT. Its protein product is CASSGTTGTSGADTQYF.

CDR3 loop: CSASTTGTYNEQFF. The CDR3 region has the DNA TGCAGTGCTAGTACCACCGGGACTTACAATGAGCAGTTCTTC. V gene TRBV20-1 combines with J gene TRBJ2-1; TRBD2 is a possible D gene (6 bases). Looked up from germline, CDR1 is DFQATT and CDR2 is SNEGSKA (reference sequence). Trimming removed 3 bases from V and 4 bases from J, with 13 bases in between. The CDR3 is made up of 14 amino acids.

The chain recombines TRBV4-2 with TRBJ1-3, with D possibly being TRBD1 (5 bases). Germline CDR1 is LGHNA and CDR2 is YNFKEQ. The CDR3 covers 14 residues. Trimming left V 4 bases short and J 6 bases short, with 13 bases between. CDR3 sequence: CASSPPGAKNTIYF. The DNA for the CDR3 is TGTGCCAGCAGCCCCCCCGGGGCAAAAAACACCATATATTTT.

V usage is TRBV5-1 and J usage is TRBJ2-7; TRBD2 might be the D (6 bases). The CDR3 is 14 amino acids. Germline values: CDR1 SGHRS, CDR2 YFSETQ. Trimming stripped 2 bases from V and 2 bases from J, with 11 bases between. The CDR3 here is CASSFSGVPYEQYF. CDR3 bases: TGCGCCAGCAGCTTTTCGGGGGTCCCCTACGAGCAGTACTTC.

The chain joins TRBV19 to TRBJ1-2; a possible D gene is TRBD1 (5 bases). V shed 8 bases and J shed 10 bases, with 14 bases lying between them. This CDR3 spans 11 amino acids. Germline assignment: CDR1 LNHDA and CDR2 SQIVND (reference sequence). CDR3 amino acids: CASRRRDDYTF. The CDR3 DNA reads TGTGCCAGTCGACGGCGGGACGACTACACCTTC.

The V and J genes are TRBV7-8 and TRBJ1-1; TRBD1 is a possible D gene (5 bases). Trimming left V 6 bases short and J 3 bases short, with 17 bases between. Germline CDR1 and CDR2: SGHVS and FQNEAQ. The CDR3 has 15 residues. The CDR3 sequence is CASSQIGGWDTEAFF. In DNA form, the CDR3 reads TGTGCCAGCAGTCAAATCGGGGGTTGGGACACTGAAGCTTTCTTT.

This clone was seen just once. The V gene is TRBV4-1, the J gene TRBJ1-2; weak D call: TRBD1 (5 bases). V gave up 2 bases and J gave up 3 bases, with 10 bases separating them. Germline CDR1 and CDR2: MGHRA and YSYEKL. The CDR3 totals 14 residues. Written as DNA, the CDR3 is TGCGCCAGCAGCCAATATTCGGGGGACTATGGCTACACCTTC. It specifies CASSQYSGDYGYTF.

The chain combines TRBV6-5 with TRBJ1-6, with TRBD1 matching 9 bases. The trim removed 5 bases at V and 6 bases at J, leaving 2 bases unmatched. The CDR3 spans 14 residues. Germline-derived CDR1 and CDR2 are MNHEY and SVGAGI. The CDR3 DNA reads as TGTGCCAGCAGTAACAGGGGGCTTAATTCACCCCTCCACTTT. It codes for CASSNRGLNSPLHF.

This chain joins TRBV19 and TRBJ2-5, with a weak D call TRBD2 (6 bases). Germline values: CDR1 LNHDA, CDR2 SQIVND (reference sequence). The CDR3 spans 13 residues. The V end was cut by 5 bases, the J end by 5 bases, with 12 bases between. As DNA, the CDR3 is TGTGCCAGTAGTTCGGCGGGACGGGAGACCCAGTACTTC. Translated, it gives CASSSAGRETQYF.

This CDR3 is CASSPGRMNTEAFF. CDR3 coding DNA: TGCGCCAGCAGTCCGGGGCGTATGAACACTGAAGCTTTCTTT. The J gene is TRBJ1-1, the V gene TRBV10-1, with a tentative D call TRBD1 (5 bases). Germline values: CDR1 WNHNN, CDR2 SYGVQD (reference sequence). The V and J ends lost 5 bases and 0 bases respectively, with 10 bases between them. CDR3 length equals 14 residues.

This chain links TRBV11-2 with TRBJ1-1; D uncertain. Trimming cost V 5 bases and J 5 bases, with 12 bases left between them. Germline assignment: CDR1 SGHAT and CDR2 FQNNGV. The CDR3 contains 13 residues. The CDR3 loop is CASSITSGTEAFF. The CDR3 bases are TGTGCCAGCAGCATCACCTCGGGGACTGAAGCTTTCTTT.

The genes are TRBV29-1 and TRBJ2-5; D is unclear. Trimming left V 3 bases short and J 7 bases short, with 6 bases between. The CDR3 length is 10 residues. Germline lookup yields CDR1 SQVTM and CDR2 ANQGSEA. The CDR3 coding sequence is TGCAGCGTTGAGATCTCGACCCAGTACTTC. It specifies CSVEISTQYF.